One sample yielded the 26 T cell receptor beta chains listed below, sequenced in a study of chemoradiotherapy in HPV16-positive cancers. Assay: immunoSEQ multiplex PCR; the TCRdb copy retains only in-frame clones and omits some. The sample holds about 6,900 clones, 75% to 90% seen once. Material: tumor tissue, obtained from a patient who underwent chemoradiotherapy. These receptors all come from a human donor with HPV-associated anogenital cancer.

This sequence joins TRBV6-1 and TRBJ2-7, with D possibly being TRBD1 or TRBD2 (5 bases each). Germline assignment: CDR1 MNHNS and CDR2 SASEGT. The CDR3 sequence is 13 residues long. The CDR3 DNA sequence: TGTGGTACTCCTCGGGACGGATTCTACGAGCAGTACTTC. Encoded protein: CGTPRDGFYEQYF.

This rearrangement joins TRBV19 to TRBJ2-1, with D perhaps matching TRBD1 (5 bases). The CDR3 loop spans 14 amino acids. V lost 8 bases to trimming and J lost 4 bases, with 15 bases between them. CDR1 is LNHDA and CDR2 is SQIVND in the germline V gene (reference sequence). CDR3 sequence: CASADQGPYNEQFF. In DNA, the CDR3 is TGTGCCAGTGCCGATCAGGGCCCTTACAATGAGCAGTTCTTC. Full variable domain (remainder filled in from reference TRBV19 and TRBJ2-1): DGGITQSPKYLFRKEGQNVTLSCEQNLNHDAMYWYRQDPGQGLRLIYYSQIVNDFQKGDIAEGYSVSREKKESFPLTVTSAQKNPTAFYLCASADQGPYNEQFFGPGTRLTVL.

This chain connects TRBV15 to TRBJ2-5, with D maybe TRBD2 (6 bases). The CDR3 length is 16 residues. With 0 bases removed from V and 9 bases from J, the gap between germline ends came to 20 bases. Germline values: CDR1 LNHNV, CDR2 YYDKDF (reference sequence). The CDR3 region has the DNA TGTGCCACCAGCAGAGATCTGGGGGGAGCCACATTGTCCCAGTACTTC. Amino acids: CATSRDLGGATLSQYF.

The chain recombines TRBV27 with TRBJ2-3, with D unresolved. The CDR3 has 14 residues. Germline CDR1 reads MNHEY; CDR2 reads SMNVEV (reference sequence). V was shortened by 8 bases and J by 0 bases, with 12 bases between the two germline ends. The CDR3 sequence is CASAWADSTDTQYF. CDR3 DNA: TGTGCCAGCGCTTGGGCAGACAGCACAGATACGCAGTATTTT.

The chain employs TRBV19 and TRBJ2-1; D remains ambiguous. V was clipped by 11 bases and J by 8 bases, with 22 bases between them. This CDR3 region has 14 residues. Germline lookup yields CDR1 LNHDA and CDR2 SQIVND (reference sequence). As DNA, the CDR3 is TGTGCCGGCCCTTATTGGCAGACTGGGGATGAGCAGTTCTTC. Translation gives CAGPYWQTGDEQFF.

The chain uses TRBV10-1 and TRBJ2-1, with D perhaps TRBD1 (5 bases). The CDR3 runs 14 residues. Germline lookup yields CDR1 WNHNN and CDR2 SYGVQD (reference sequence). Trimming pared 5 bases from V and 1 base from J, leaving 9 bases between. CDR3 residues: CASSSRGSYNEQFF. The CDR3 coding sequence is TGCGCCAGCAGTAGTAGGGGATCCTACAATGAGCAGTTCTTC.

This clone was counted between two and nine times. This chain connects TRBV19 to TRBJ2-1, with TRBD2 identical over 9 bases. V gave up 3 bases and J gave up 8 bases; unmatched junction bases: 8. The V gene's germline CDR1 is LNHDA and CDR2 SQIVND (reference sequence). CDR3 size: 15 residues. The CDR3 spells CASSISGGYVYEQFF. The DNA for the CDR3 is TGTGCCAGTAGTATTAGCGGGGGATACGTATATGAGCAGTTCTTC.

This clone was detected only once. This chain links TRBV6-5 with TRBJ2-4, with no clear D. From germline, CDR1 is MNHEY and CDR2 SVGAGI. The CDR3 spans 14 residues. Between the trimmed V and J ends, which lost 4 bases and 0 bases, there was a span of 7 bases. CDR3 region: CASSSVLAKNIQYF. The DNA for the CDR3 is TGTGCCAGCAGTTCTGTATTAGCCAAAAACATTCAGTACTTC.

The CDR3 spells CAWSVGDTEAFF. Written as DNA, the CDR3 is TGTGCCTGGAGTGTAGGGGACACTGAAGCTTTCTTT. The genes are TRBV30 and TRBJ1-1, with TRBD1 as a possible D gene (5 bases). Trimming removed 0 bases from V and 3 bases from J, with 5 bases in between. This CDR3 has 12 amino acids. Germline V gene data show CDR1 as GTSNPN and CDR2 as SVGIG (reference sequence).

The CDR3 sequence is CASSQPQSSTDTQYF. Written as DNA, the CDR3 is TGTGCCAGCAGCCAACCGCAGTCTAGCACAGATACGCAGTATTTT. V gene TRBV4-2 combines with J gene TRBJ2-3; D is ambiguous. The CDR3 consists of 15 residues. CDR1 LGHNA and CDR2 YNFKEQ come from the germline V gene. Trimming pared 2 bases from V and 0 bases from J, leaving 9 bases between.

V is TRBV9 and J is TRBJ1-1; maybe TRBD1 (5 bases). The CDR3 length is 18 residues. Trimming removed 0 bases from V and 4 bases from J, with 22 bases in between. CDR1 is SGDLS, CDR2 YYNGEE, per germline. As DNA, the CDR3 is TGTGCCAGCAGCGTAGTAGGGGACCCAGAGCGGGGCAGCACTGAAGCTTTCTTT. Protein sequence: CASSVVGDPERGSTEAFF.

The chain links TRBV4-1 to TRBJ1-1; D is unclear. The CDR3 has 13 amino acids. V was shortened by 0 bases and J by 3 bases, with 5 bases between the two germline ends. CDR1 is MGHRA and CDR2 is YSYEKL in the germline V gene. CDR3 bases: TGCGCCAGCAGCCAAGATAAGGACACTGAAGCTTTCTTT. It is translated as CASSQDKDTEAFF.

The V gene is TRBV6-1, the J gene TRBJ1-5; D perhaps matches TRBD1 (5 bases). Germline V gene data show CDR1 as MNHNS and CDR2 as SASEGT. The V end lost 2 bases, the J end lost 2 bases, and 13 bases lay between the germline ends. The CDR3 loop spans 16 amino acids. Written as DNA, the CDR3 is TGTGCCAGCAGTGAATTGGGACCCCGTGGCAATCAGCCCCAGCATTTT. Its protein is CASSELGPRGNQPQHF.

This clone was found once. The rearrangement uses TRBV19 and TRBJ2-1; D is perhaps TRBD2 (5 bases). CDR3 length: 15 amino acids. Germline CDR1 and CDR2: LNHDA and SQIVND (reference sequence). With 3 bases removed from V and 2 bases from J, the gap between germline ends came to 11 bases. CDR3 in amino acids: CASSIVAGTYNEQFF. The CDR3, as DNA: TGTGCCAGTAGTATTGTTGCCGGGACCTACAATGAGCAGTTCTTC.

This clone occurred once. This chain links TRBV29-1 with TRBJ1-2; D is unclear. CDR1 and CDR2 from the germline V gene are SQVTM and ANQGSEA. Trimming stripped 4 bases from V and 4 bases from J, with 10 bases between. This CDR3 spans 12 amino acids. The CDR3 reads CSVVDRTYGYTF. CDR3 coding DNA: TGCAGCGTTGTAGACCGCACCTATGGCTACACCTTC.

The chain couples TRBV7-3 to TRBJ2-1, with D unresolved. V gave up 2 bases and J gave up 0 bases, with 8 bases separating them. The CDR3 sequence is 15 residues long. Germline lookup yields CDR1 SGHTA and CDR2 FQGTGA. DNA of the CDR3: TGTGCCAGCAGCTTATCTAGGGTCTCCTACAATGAGCAGTTCTTC. This translates into CASSLSRVSYNEQFF. The entire variable domain, with the rest obtained from reference TRBV7-3 and TRBJ2-1, is as follows: GAGVSQTPSNKVTEKGKYVELRCDPISGHTALYWYRQSLGQGPEFLIYFQGTGAADDSGLPNDRFFAVRPEGSVSTLKIQRTERGDSAVYLCASSLSRVSYNEQFFGPGTRLTVL.

The V call is TRBV18, the J call TRBJ2-3; possibly TRBD2 for D (6 bases). CDR3 length: 15 residues. The V gene's germline CDR1 is KGHSH and CDR2 LQKENI. The V gene lost 6 bases and the J gene lost 6 bases, with 19 bases spanning the gap. CDR3 region: CASSQEGTGADTQYF. CDR3 nucleotides: TGTGCCAGCTCGCAGGAGGGGACCGGGGCGGATACGCAGTATTTT.

V and J are TRBV7-3 and TRBJ2-1, with D unresolved. The ends were cut back, 4 bases at V and 8 bases at J, with 12 bases in the middle. Germline V gene lookup returns CDR1 SGHTA and CDR2 FQGTGA. The CDR3 consists of 13 residues. CDR3 region: CASSSSTGYEQFF. The CDR3 nucleotides are TGTGCCAGCAGCTCCTCCACTGGCTATGAGCAGTTCTTC.

V is TRBV7-9 and J is TRBJ1-5, with D uncertain. V lost 5 bases to trimming and J lost 0 bases, with 11 bases between them. Germline values: CDR1 SEHNR, CDR2 FQNEAQ (reference sequence). The CDR3 is 15 residues long. In nucleotides, the CDR3 is TGTGCCAGCAGCCCGGCGGGCTATAGCAATCAGCCCCAGCATTTT. It specifies CASSPAGYSNQPQHF.

This chain links TRBV20-1 with TRBJ2-7, with unresolved D. This CDR3 contains 10 residues. Germline V gene sequence: CDR1 DFQATT, CDR2 SNEGSKA (reference sequence). Trimming cost V 3 bases and J 6 bases, with 6 bases left between them. CDR3 DNA sequence: TGCAGTGCTAGCTGGGGCGAGCAGTACTTC. It yields the protein CSASWGEQYF.

On this clone: One end of the junction varies from germline; a read error may be responsible. The rearrangement links TRBV2 to TRBJ2-7, with TRBD1 identical over 8 bases. This CDR3 is built from 11 residues. CDR1 is SNHLY and CDR2 is FYNNEI in the germline V gene. CDR3 region: CASSGDGTGVF. CDR3 sequence (DNA): TGTGCCAGCAGTGGGGATGGGACAGGAGTCTTC.

The chain employs TRBV6-4 and TRBJ2-3; 15 nucleotides align to TRBD2. The germline gives CDR1 MRHNA, CDR2 SNTAGT. V was clipped by 6 bases and J by 2 bases; unmatched bases: 6. The CDR3 contains 17 residues. CDR3 sequence reads: CASSAGLAGGTTDTQYF. The CDR3 DNA reads as TGTGCCAGCAGCGCCGGACTAGCGGGAGGGACCACAGATACGCAGTATTTT.

The chain joins TRBV7-9 to TRBJ2-3; either TRBD1 or TRBD2 may fit D (6 bases each). V gave up 8 bases and J gave up 6 bases, with 15 bases separating them. Looked up from germline, CDR1 is SEHNR and CDR2 is FQNEAQ (reference sequence). The CDR3 has 13 residues. The CDR3 spells CASPRGAFDTQYF. The CDR3, as DNA: TGTGCCAGCCCTAGGGGGGCGTTTGATACGCAGTATTTT.

The rearrangement joins TRBV28 to TRBJ2-7; D is unresolved. Germline CDR1 reads MDHEN; CDR2 reads SYDVKM. V was cut by 1 base and J by 3 bases, with 10 bases left in between. CDR3 length: 14 residues. As DNA, the CDR3 is TGTGCCAGCAGTTTATTTGGGCGGAACTACGAGCAGTACTTC. Translating it yields CASSLFGRNYEQYF.

The rearrangement joins TRBV5-6 to TRBJ2-7; 8 bases align to TRBD1. Germline trimming cut 2 bases from V and 0 bases from J; bases unmatched to any gene: 4. This CDR3 spans 15 amino acids. Per germline, CDR1 SGHDT and CDR2 YYEEEE. CDR3 region: CASSLRDRSSYEQYF. CDR3 DNA sequence: TGTGCCAGCAGCTTAAGGGACAGGAGCTCCTACGAGCAGTACTTC.

This clone was counted between two and nine times. The rearrangement uses TRBV27 and TRBJ2-1; TRBD1 or TRBD2 may be the D gene (7 bases each). The CDR3 runs to 16 residues. With 3 bases removed from V and 7 bases from J, the gap between germline ends came to 19 bases. The germline gives CDR1 MNHEY, CDR2 SMNVEV (reference sequence). CDR3 protein: CASSLLTGPAGNEQFF. Written as DNA, the CDR3 is TGTGCCAGCAGTTTGCTGACAGGGCCAGCGGGAAATGAGCAGTTCTTC.